Listed here are 15 T cell receptor beta chains from one sample, sequenced in a study of T cells in Graves' hyperthyroidism and ophthalmopathy. TCR beta CDR3 region amplification was performed from RNA transcripts. HTBI primers were employed in a first-round RT-PCR of the TCR CDR3. TCRdb re-called the multiplex PCR reads through MiXCR, storing one row per CDR3 protein. The sample has more than 300,000 distinct CDR3 sequences; approximately 17% are singletons. Material for sequencing was blood. The receptors here all came from a man younger than 35 with Graves' ophthalmopathy.

This clonotype was counted many times. This chain joins TRBV12-3 or TRBV12-4 and TRBJ1-5, with no clear D. This CDR3 comprises 14 residues. V was shortened by 4 bases and J by 0 bases, with 7 bases between the two germline ends. CDR3 in DNA: TGTGCCAGCAGTTACGGATATAGCAATCAGCCCCAGCATTTT. Translation: CASSYGYSNQPQHF.

A few counts support this clonotype. V usage is TRBV24-1 and J usage is TRBJ2-1; 12 bases are a match to TRBD2. The CDR3 loop spans 15 amino acids. Germline values: CDR1 KGHDR, CDR2 SFDVKD. V gave up 2 bases and J gave up 9 bases; unmatched junction bases: 4. For the CDR3, the DNA is TGTGCCACCAGTGATTGGACTAGCGGGGTCATTGAGCAGTTCTTC. This encodes CATSDWTSGVIEQFF.

The chain recombines TRBV6-1 with TRBJ2-5, with D possibly called TRBD1 or TRBD2 (6 bases each). CDR1 MNHNS and CDR2 SASEGT come from the germline V gene. V was cut by 11 bases and J by 7 bases, with 20 bases left in between. The CDR3 extends over 13 amino acids. The CDR3 DNA reads as TGTGCCGGCTTCGGAGGGGGTGAGGGGACCCAGTACTTC. Residues: CAGFGGGEGTQYF.

The rearrangement joins TRBV29-1 to TRBJ1-2; D gene ambiguous. Trimming removed 2 bases at V and 0 bases at J, with 13 bases between. This CDR3 has 15 residues. The V gene's germline CDR1 is SQVTM and CDR2 ANQGSEA. The CDR3: CSVENPDRANYGYTF. CDR3 bases: TGCAGCGTTGAAAATCCCGATCGAGCTAACTATGGCTACACCTTC.

The chain links TRBV28 to TRBJ2-5; TRBD2 is a possible D gene (6 bases). The CDR3 runs 16 residues. V shed 5 bases and J shed 0 bases, with 16 bases lying between them. Per the germline V gene, CDR1 is MDHEN and CDR2 is SYDVKM. CDR3 bases: TGTGCCAGCAGTCGCCCCGGGACTTACAACCAAGAGACCCAGTACTTC. Its translation is CASSRPGTYNQETQYF. Drawing the rest from reference TRBV28 and TRBJ2-5, the complete variable domain is DVKVTQSSRYLVKRTGEKVFLECVQDMDHENMFWYRQDPGLGLRLIYFSYDVKMKEKGDIPEGYSVSREKKERFSLILESASTNQTSMYLCASSRPGTYNQETQYFGPGTRLLVL.

There are many counts of this clonotype. V and J are TRBV20-1 and TRBJ2-7; D gene ambiguous. Germline V gene data show CDR1 as DFQATT and CDR2 as SNEGSKA (reference sequence). Between the trimmed V and J ends, which lost 0 bases and 7 bases, there was a span of 16 bases. The CDR3 totals 14 residues. CDR3 amino acids: CSARDLHALREQYF. In nucleotides, the CDR3 is TGCAGTGCTAGAGATTTGCACGCGCTTCGTGAGCAGTACTTC.

This clonotype appeared many times. The V and J genes are TRBV18 and TRBJ2-7; 8 bases are shared with TRBD1. V lost 3 bases to trimming and J lost 9 bases; unmatched junction nucleotides: 4. Germline CDR1 is KGHSH and CDR2 is LQKENI. CDR3 size: 12 residues. The CDR3 DNA follows: TGTGCCAGCTCACCGGGACAGGAGGGGCAGTACTTC. Its translation is CASSPGQEGQYF.

This chain links TRBV20-1 with TRBJ1-3; the match to TRBD1 covers 8 bases. This CDR3 contains 15 residues. CDR1 and CDR2 (germline): DFQATT, SNEGSKA (reference sequence). Trimming at V came to 5 bases and at J to 0 bases, leaving 6 bases not matched to a gene. CDR3 sequence: CSAGQGGGSGNTIYF. Here the CDR3 DNA reads TGCAGTGCTGGACAGGGAGGCGGCTCTGGAAACACCATATATTTT.

V and J are TRBV19 and TRBJ1-1; D remains ambiguous. The CDR3 has 13 residues. Germline V lookup: CDR1 LNHDA, CDR2 SQIVND (reference sequence). Trimming pared 1 base from V and 1 base from J, leaving 4 bases between. CDR3 residues: CASSIGRNTEAFF. The CDR3 DNA reads TGTGCCAGTAGTATAGGACGGAACACTGAAGCTTTCTTT.

This clonotype was seen a few times. V is TRBV6-1 and J is TRBJ2-7, with D perhaps TRBD2 (6 bases). The V end was cut by 3 bases, the J end by 7 bases, with 7 bases between. The CDR3 consists of 11 residues. Germline CDR1 reads MNHNS; CDR2 reads SASEGT. The CDR3 sequence: CASSDRGEQYF. In DNA, the CDR3 is TGTGCCAGCAGTGACCGGGGGGAGCAGTACTTC.

The chain has TRBV6-1 and TRBJ1-1; D is unclear. V lost 5 bases to trimming and J lost 6 bases, with 19 bases between them. The CDR3 sequence is 15 residues long. Germline CDR1 is MNHNS and CDR2 is SASEGT. As DNA, the CDR3 is TGTGCCAGCAGTTCCTACTTACAGAGCGAACCTGAAGCTTTCTTT. Translated, it gives CASSSYLQSEPEAFF.

The chain combines TRBV2 with TRBJ1-1; D not resolved. The CDR3 consists of 18 residues. V gave up 8 bases and J gave up 1 base, with 26 bases separating them. Germline V gene data show CDR1 as SNHLY and CDR2 as FYNNEI. The CDR3 here is CASSPPVYEAIRNTEAFF. DNA for the CDR3: TGTGCCAGCTCACCACCGGTGTACGAGGCGATACGGAACACTGAAGCTTTCTTT. Using reference TRBV2 and TRBJ1-1 for the parts outside the CDR3, the full variable domain is EPEVTQTPSHQVTQMGQEVILRCVPISNHLYFYWYRQILGQKVEFLVSFYNNEISEKSEIFDDQFSVERPDGSNFTLKIRSTKLEDSAMYFCASSPPVYEAIRNTEAFFGQGTRLTVV.

V and J are TRBV10-3 and TRBJ2-2, with 8 bases fitting TRBD2. The CDR3 extends over 16 amino acids. V was clipped by 9 bases and J by 1 base; unmatched bases: 10. From germline, CDR1 is ENHRY and CDR2 SYGVKD. DNA of the CDR3: TGTGCCATATCCCCCGTCAGCGGGGGGAACACCGGGGAGCTGTTTTTT. Amino acid sequence: CAISPVSGGNTGELFF.

In its sample, this clonotype was seen many times. The V call is TRBV18, the J call TRBJ2-7, with D uncertain. This CDR3 region has 14 residues. Trimming stripped 6 bases from V and 2 bases from J, with 14 bases between. Germline lookup yields CDR1 KGHSH and CDR2 LQKENI. The CDR3 region is CASSGGVGTYEQYF. Here the CDR3 DNA reads TGTGCCAGCTCGGGCGGCGTGGGAACCTACGAGCAGTACTTC.

This clonotype was recorded at least ten times. V and J are TRBV3-1 and TRBJ2-7; the D is unclear. The CDR3 runs to 13 residues. The germline gives CDR1 LGHDT, CDR2 YNNKEL (reference sequence). The germline V and J ends were trimmed by 2 bases and 0 bases, with 5 bases remaining between them. CDR3: CASSQRNSYEQYF. The CDR3 DNA reads as TGTGCCAGCAGCCAAAGGAACTCCTACGAGCAGTACTTC.